A single sample gave rise to the 27 T cell receptor beta chains below, sequenced in a study of post-analysis software for immune sequencing data. General study results and limits: In patients, TRBV5-6, TRBV5-1 and TRBV20-1 belonged to roughly five TRBV segments found more frequently than in controls.

The TCR beta cDNA libraries contained unique molecular identifiers. TCRdb analysed the PCR reads with MiXCR anew, one entry per CDR3 protein. The table records about 200,000 distinct CDR3 sequences, 29% of them present only once. No antigen is known for these receptors. Input material: blood. The source is a girl aged 2-17 years with multiple sclerosis.

This rearrangement joins TRBV5-6 to TRBJ1-1; the D gene is possibly TRBD1 (5 bases). The CDR3 spans 15 residues. The ends were cut back, 4 bases at V and 1 base at J, with 14 bases in the middle. Germline CDR1 reads SGHDT; CDR2 reads YYEEEE. CDR3 bases: TGTGCCAGCAGCAAAGCCCTTGGGGGGAACACTGAAGCTTTCTTT. This codes for CASSKALGGNTEAFF.

This clonotype was observed once. A much more abundant neighbour one base away suggests this may be a read error. The chain has TRBV20-1 and TRBJ2-5; D possibly corresponds to TRBD1 (6 bases). The CDR3 spans 14 residues. Germline-derived CDR1 and CDR2 are DFQATT and SNEGSKA (reference sequence). CDR3 protein: CSARHRVAQETLYF. The CDR3 bases are TGCAGTGCTAGGCACAGGGTAGCCCAAGAGACCCTGTACTTC.

This clonotype was picked up many times. The chain employs TRBV20-1 and TRBJ2-7; no clear D gene. The V end lost 5 bases, the J end lost 2 bases, and 13 bases lay between the germline ends. The CDR3 spans 13 residues. Germline-derived CDR1 and CDR2 are DFQATT and SNEGSKA (reference sequence). The CDR3 bases are TGCAGTGCTCCTGCCCCAGAAGCCTACGAGCAGTACTTC. As protein: CSAPAPEAYEQYF.

The V and J genes are TRBV28 and TRBJ2-7, with 12 bases lining up with TRBD2. V dropped 3 bases and J dropped 3; count of bases not matched to a gene: 3. Per germline, CDR1 MDHEN and CDR2 SYDVKM. The CDR3 runs to 15 residues. CDR3 residues: CASSLALAGGYEQYF. The CDR3 bases are TGTGCCAGCAGTTTGGCACTAGCGGGGGGCTACGAGCAGTACTTC.

This clonotype was seen a handful of times. The CDR3 DNA is TGCAGTGCACCACGACTAGCGGGGGGACGCACAGATACGCAGTATTTT. Amino acid sequence: CSAPRLAGGRTDTQYF. The V and J genes are TRBV20-1 and TRBJ2-3; TRBD2 matches 13 bases. Germline loops: CDR1 DFQATT, CDR2 SNEGSKA (reference sequence). The CDR3 sequence is 16 residues long. V lost 6 bases, J lost 1 base, and 7 bases stayed unmatched.

The sample holds many counts of this clonotype. The rearrangement links TRBV12-3 or TRBV12-4 to TRBJ2-1; a possible D gene is TRBD2 (7 bases). The CDR3 extends over 14 amino acids. V shed 7 bases and J shed 6 bases, with 16 bases lying between them. The CDR3 reads CASNFGGPANEQFF. CDR3 in DNA: TGTGCCAGCAATTTCGGGGGGCCGGCCAATGAGCAGTTCTTC.

The V and J genes are TRBV18 and TRBJ1-6; 7 bases fit TRBD1. The CDR3 is made up of 15 amino acids. Germline V lookup: CDR1 KGHSH, CDR2 LQKENI. J gave up 3 bases and V 3 bases, and 2 bases lay outside the gene matches. CDR3 region: CASSPTGNYNSPLHF. The CDR3 DNA follows: TGTGCCAGCTCACCGACAGGGAACTATAATTCACCCCTCCACTTT.

This clonotype has at least ten counts. The chain joins TRBV10-3 to TRBJ2-7; D may be TRBD1 or TRBD2 (6 bases each). The CDR3 sequence is 14 residues long. Germline lookup yields CDR1 ENHRY and CDR2 SYGVKD. With 3 bases removed from V and 6 bases from J, the gap between germline ends came to 15 bases. CDR3 amino acids: CAISDKREGGEQYF. The DNA for the CDR3 is TGTGCCATCAGTGACAAGCGAGAGGGGGGCGAGCAGTACTTC.

This clonotype was detected only a few times. This sequence joins TRBV5-1 and TRBJ2-3, with D unclear. The CDR3 runs to 15 residues. CDR1 is SGHRS and CDR2 is YFSETQ in the germline V gene. With 0 bases removed from V and 1 base from J, the gap between germline ends came to 9 bases. This CDR3 reads CASSLDFIGTDTQYF. The DNA for the CDR3 is TGCGCCAGCAGCTTGGATTTTATTGGCACAGATACGCAGTATTTT.

This clonotype occurred a few times. V gene TRBV20-1 combines with J gene TRBJ2-1; D is uncertain. Germline lookup yields CDR1 DFQATT and CDR2 SNEGSKA (reference sequence). The germline V and J ends were trimmed by 5 bases and 6 bases, with 8 bases remaining between them. The CDR3 totals 11 residues. Written as DNA, the CDR3 is TGCAGTGCTGCCCTGGGCAATGAGCAGTTCTTC. Its protein product is CSAALGNEQFF.

This clonotype has a count of ten or more. DNA of the CDR3: TGTGCCAGCAGTTCAGGGTCCTACTACGAGCAGTACTTC. Its translation: CASSSGSYYEQYF. The chain couples TRBV27 to TRBJ2-7; maybe TRBD1 (5 bases). The CDR3 spans 13 residues. V was cut by 4 bases and J by 3 bases, with 10 bases left in between. Germline assignment: CDR1 MNHEY and CDR2 SMNVEV (reference sequence).

The sample holds a few counts of this clonotype. The gene calls are TRBV5-1 and TRBJ2-6; D unresolved. This CDR3 has 18 residues. Germline V gives CDR1 SGHRS, CDR2 YFSETQ. Trimming stripped 0 bases from V and 0 bases from J, with 13 bases between. In DNA, the CDR3 is TGCGCCAGCAGCTTGGTCCCCCCAGCGTCCTCTGGGGCCAACGTCCTGACTTTC. Translated, it gives CASSLVPPASSGANVLTF.

In regard to this clonotype: A much larger clone differs by one base, so this may be a read error. This chain joins TRBV20-1 and TRBJ2-1, with TRBD2 as a possible D gene (5 bases). The CDR3 has 11 residues. Germline CDR1 reads DFQATT; CDR2 reads SNEGSKA (reference sequence). Trimming shortened V by 5 bases and J by 5 bases, and 7 bases separated the two germline ends. CDR3: CSAGLNNEQFF. The CDR3 DNA reads TGCAGTGCTGGACTGAACAATGAGCAGTTCTTC.

CDR3 residues: CSAREVRGPSYNEQFF. The CDR3 coding sequence is TGCAGTGCTAGAGAAGTGAGGGGCCCTTCCTACAATGAGCAGTTCTTC. V and J are TRBV20-1 and TRBJ2-1; D tentatively reads TRBD1 or TRBD2 (5 bases each). V lost 0 bases, J lost 1 base, and 13 bases lay in between. This CDR3 region has 16 residues. Germline V CDR1 and CDR2: DFQATT, SNEGSKA (reference sequence).

Many counts were recorded for this clonotype. This chain joins TRBV6-5 and TRBJ2-1, with TRBD2 identical over 7 bases. J lost 0 bases, V lost 6 bases, and 5 bases had no gene match. The germline V gene has CDR1 MNHEY and CDR2 SVGAGI. The CDR3 runs to 15 residues. The CDR3 spells CASSGGSPSYNEQFF. The CDR3 bases are TGTGCCAGCAGCGGGGGGAGCCCCTCCTACAATGAGCAGTTCTTC.

This sequence joins TRBV5-6 and TRBJ2-1; 9 bases are a match to TRBD1. The CDR3 is made up of 15 amino acids. Germline lookup yields CDR1 SGHDT and CDR2 YYEEEE. V trimming: 7 bases; J trimming: 10 bases; junction bases outside the gene matches: 15. DNA of the CDR3: TGTGCCAGCGGTACCGGGACAGGGATATATGGGGAGCAGTTCTTC. Protein product: CASGTGTGIYGEQFF. The full variable domain, in which reference TRBV5-6 and TRBJ2-1 provide the parts outside the CDR3, is DAGVTQSPTHLIKTRGQQVTLRCSPKSGHDTVSWYQQALGQGPQFIFQYYEEEERQRGNFPDRFSGHQFPNYSSELNVNALLLGDSALYLCASGTGTGIYGEQFFGPGTRLTVL.

This clonotype was counted ten times or more. V usage is TRBV6-1 and J usage is TRBJ2-7; TRBD1 matches 9 bases. This CDR3 has 14 amino acids. Germline CDR1 MNHNS, CDR2 SASEGT. J gave up 5 bases and V 4 bases, and 6 bases lay outside the gene matches. The CDR3 nucleotides read TGTGCCAGCAGTGTCGGGACAGGGTACCACGAGCAGTACTTC. Its protein product is CASSVGTGYHEQYF.

V usage is TRBV20-1 and J usage is TRBJ2-7; 13 bases line up with TRBD2. Germline lookup yields CDR1 DFQATT and CDR2 SNEGSKA (reference sequence). The CDR3 contains 18 residues. The ends lost 0 bases at V and 7 bases at J; junction bases unmatched: 15. CDR3 sequence reads: CSARDLVTSGGSYNEQYF. The CDR3 DNA sequence: TGCAGTGCTAGAGATCTGGTGACTAGCGGGGGGAGCTACAATGAGCAGTACTTC.

This clonotype was counted ten times or more. The CDR3 DNA sequence: TGCAGTGCCCTGGGGGCTAGCGGGAAAGAGACCCAGTACTTC. It codes for CSALGASGKETQYF. This sequence joins TRBV20-1 and TRBJ2-5; 9 nucleotides align to TRBD2. CDR1 is DFQATT and CDR2 is SNEGSKA in the germline V gene (reference sequence). Trimming took 6 bases from V and 3 from J; bases not matched to a gene: 8. The CDR3 covers 14 residues.

As to this clonotype: A clone one base away is much larger, so this may be a read error. V gene TRBV4-1 combines with J gene TRBJ1-4, with no clear D. The germline V gene has CDR1 MGHRA and CDR2 YSYEKL. The length of the CDR3 is 16 residues. CDR3 coding DNA: TGCGCCAGCAGCCAAGTCGCTAGGAGGGCGCATGAAAAACGGTTTTTT. Amino acids: CASSQVARRAHEKRFF.

The chain employs TRBV7-9 and TRBJ2-5; D is perhaps TRBD2 (6 bases). The CDR3 extends over 16 amino acids. Germline CDR1 and CDR2: SEHNR and FQNEAQ (reference sequence). V lost 1 base, J lost 11 bases, and 23 bases lay in between. CDR3 DNA: TGTGCCAGCAGCTTAGTAACTAGCAGGTCGGGCAATGAGCAGTACTTC. The encoded protein is CASSLVTSRSGNEQYF.

The CDR3, as DNA: TGTGCCAGCAGTTCCACTCCGGGCTTGTGGGATACGCAGTATTTT. This encodes CASSSTPGLWDTQYF. The chain links TRBV27 to TRBJ2-3; D remains unclear. This CDR3 is 15 amino acids long. The germline V gene encodes CDR1 MNHEY and CDR2 SMNVEV (reference sequence). Deletions cut 4 bases from V and 6 bases from J, with 17 bases between.

This sequence joins TRBV20-1 and TRBJ1-1, with D perhaps TRBD1 (6 bases). The germline CDR1 and CDR2 sequences are DFQATT and SNEGSKA (reference sequence). The CDR3 consists of 12 residues. V was trimmed by 7 bases and J by 6 bases, leaving 15 bases between them. The CDR3 reads CSGRGNQPEAFF. CDR3 bases: TGCAGTGGAAGGGGGAACCAACCTGAAGCTTTCTTT.

This clonotype was seen many times. This chain joins TRBV5-6 and TRBJ2-6; TRBD2 matches 8 bases. The V gene's germline CDR1 is SGHDT and CDR2 YYEEEE. This CDR3 has 19 residues. V trimming: 3 bases; J trimming: 0 bases; junction bases outside the gene matches: 11. CDR3 DNA sequence: TGTGCCAGCAGCTATGGGGTAGCGGGGCTCTCCTCTGGGGCCAACGTCCTGACTTTC. Protein product: CASSYGVAGLSSGANVLTF.

A note on this clonotype: At one end the junction does not follow the germline gene, possibly because of a read error. This chain links TRBV3-1 with TRBJ2-1; D gene unclear. The CDR3 has 16 amino acids. Looked up from germline, CDR1 is LGHDT and CDR2 is YNNKEL (reference sequence). The CDR3 DNA sequence: TGTGCCGGCAGCCAAGCTGGCATTTTAACTTACAATGAGCAGTTCTTC. As protein: CAGSQAGILTYNEQFF.

The sample holds a few counts of this clonotype. The gene calls are TRBV18 and TRBJ1-2; no reliable D call. V lost 1 base and J lost 8, with 11 bases in between. Germline values: CDR1 KGHSH, CDR2 LQKENI. This CDR3 contains 13 residues. This CDR3 is CASSPRGSEGYTF. The CDR3 DNA reads as TGTGCCAGCTCACCACGGGGTTCGGAAGGCTACACCTTC.

This clonotype turned up a few times. CDR3 region: CSVQTGTSTSYEQYF. In DNA, the CDR3 is TGCAGCGTGCAAACCGGGACTAGCACCTCCTACGAGCAGTACTTC. This sequence joins TRBV29-1 and TRBJ2-7; 9 nucleotides align to TRBD2. Trimming at V came to 6 bases and at J to 0 bases, leaving 9 bases not matched to a gene. The CDR3 sequence is 15 residues long. Germline CDR1 reads SQVTM; CDR2 reads ANQGSEA.